The next 2 T cell receptor beta chains were all read from a single sample in a study of chemoradiotherapy in HPV16-positive cancers. The table came from immunoSEQ multiplex PCR; TCRdb's copy has only in-frame clones and leaves some out. The sample holds roughly 2,000 clones, over 85% seen once. The material was tumor tissue, obtained from a patient who underwent chemoradiotherapy. These receptors were collected from a human donor with HPV-associated anogenital cancer.

J is TRBJ1-2 and V is TRBV7-3, with a tentative D call TRBD1 (6 bases). Germline assignment: CDR1 SGHTA and CDR2 FQGTGA. The length of the CDR3 is 13 residues. Trimming removed 5 bases at V and 2 bases at J, with 9 bases between. The CDR3 nucleotides read TGTGCCAGCAGCCCGGACAGCAACTATGGCTACACCTTC. Encoded protein: CASSPDSNYGYTF. Supplemented by reference TRBV7-3 and TRBJ1-2, the full variable domain reads GAGVSQTPSNKVTEKGKYVELRCDPISGHTALYWYRQSLGQGPEFLIYFQGTGAADDSGLPNDRFFAVRPEGSVSTLKIQRTERGDSAVYLCASSPDSNYGYTFGSGTRLTVV.

This clone was observed once. The rearrangement joins TRBV7-2 to TRBJ2-3; possible D gene TRBD2, 6 bases. V was pared by 0 bases and J by 4 bases, with 11 bases between. Germline assignment: CDR1 SGHTA and CDR2 FQGNSA. The CDR3 is 15 amino acids. The CDR3: CASSLAGREADTQYF. CDR3 DNA: TGTGCCAGCAGCTTAGCGGGCAGGGAGGCAGATACGCAGTATTTT.